This entry concerns a single T cell receptor beta chain. The antigen remains undetermined. Germline CDR1 and CDR2: MNHNS and SASEGT. This CDR3 is built from 15 residues. After removal of 6 bases from V and 6 bases from J, the junction contained 12 bases not matched to a gene. Sorted regulatory T cells were CD4-positive, CD25-high and CD127-low or negative. This entry comes from a study of B cell selection in AIRE deficiency. The repertoire was sequenced with immunoSEQ multiplex PCR; TCRdb's copy has only in-frame clones and lacks some. The sample consists of approximately 24,000 clones, about nine tenths of them appearing once. Study-level findings and limits: Roughly a third of healthy-shared Treg TCRbeta sequences appeared in patient Tconv cells. With only TCRbeta sequenced, 35% to 45% of shared healthy Treg sequences overlapped Tconv.

The TCR was taken from a human donor in good health. The chain links TRBV6-1 to TRBJ2-7; 9 positions match TRBD1. Input material: CD4+CD25+ Tregs sorted from PBMCs. The CDR3 region is CASRSGTGLGGEQYF. For the CDR3, the DNA is TGTGCCAGCAGGTCCGGGACAGGGCTGGGAGGCGAGCAGTACTTC.